These 20 T cell receptor beta chains were sequenced from one sample in a study of blood T cell repertoires in COVID-19. Profiling relied on immunoSEQ multiplex PCR, and the TCRdb table lists in-frame clones only, not all of them. Of roughly 250,000 clones listed, about 85% were seen once; the top ten hold about 3%. Sequenced: PBMCs or T cells enriched from blood (not recorded which). Receptor source: a woman aged 50 to 65 who had recovered from COVID-19.

This clone came up once. V gene TRBV4-1 combines with J gene TRBJ2-3; 9 bases line up with TRBD2. In germline, CDR1 is MGHRA, CDR2 YSYEKL. V was clipped by 0 bases and J by 6 bases; unmatched bases: 13. This CDR3 has 18 amino acids. The CDR3 DNA is TGCGCCAGCAGCCAAGATCGGAAGACTAGCGGAGCGGGGGATACGCAGTATTTT. As protein: CASSQDRKTSGAGDTQYF.

V is TRBV7-9 and J is TRBJ1-1, with TRBD1 matching over 12 bases. Germline-derived CDR1 and CDR2 are SEHNR and FQNEAQ (reference sequence). CDR3 length equals 17 residues. V shed 0 bases, J shed 0 bases, and the junction held 2 bases outside the gene matches. The CDR3 reads CASSLAGQGALNTEAFF. In DNA, the CDR3 is TGTGCCAGCAGCTTAGCGGGACAGGGGGCTCTGAACACTGAAGCTTTCTTT. The complete variable domain, with remaining parts taken from reference TRBV7-9 and TRBJ1-1, reads DTGVSQNPRHKITKRGQNVTFRCDPISEHNRLYWYRQTLGQGPEFLTYFQNEAQLEKSRLLSDRFSAERPKGSFSTLEIQRTEQGDSAMYLCASSLAGQGALNTEAFFGQGTRLTVV.

This rearrangement joins TRBV6-5 to TRBJ2-1, with 8 nucleotides matching TRBD2. This CDR3 comprises 16 residues. Germline V gene data show CDR1 as MNHEY and CDR2 as SVGAGI. The J segment lost 4 bases and the V segment lost 0 bases, leaving 5 bases of the junction unmatched. CDR3 in DNA: TGTGCCAGCAGTTACTCGACTAGCGAAACGTACAATGAGCAGTTCTTC. Residues: CASSYSTSETYNEQFF.

In its sample, this clone was seen once. The gene calls are TRBV2 and TRBJ1-2; 11 positions match TRBD1. The CDR3 has 16 amino acids. Germline V gene sequence: CDR1 SNHLY, CDR2 FYNNEI. Unmatched junction bases numbered 6, after V lost 3 bases and J lost 3 bases. The CDR3, as DNA: TGTGCCAGCAGTGACCGTGGACAGGGGGCGTACTATGGCTACACCTTC. Its protein product is CASSDRGQGAYYGYTF.

The chain combines TRBV4-1 with TRBJ2-1, with a tentative D call TRBD2 (5 bases). CDR3 length: 17 amino acids. The V and J ends lost 0 bases and 5 bases respectively, with 17 bases between them. The V gene's germline CDR1 is MGHRA and CDR2 YSYEKL. The CDR3 sequence: CASSQDLRSGPNNEQFF. The CDR3 coding sequence is TGCGCCAGCAGCCAAGATCTACGGAGCGGACCTAACAATGAGCAGTTCTTC.

The chain couples TRBV10-1 to TRBJ2-3; 11 bases align to TRBD1. The CDR3 spans 15 residues. The junction had 4 bases not matched to a gene; V was cut back by 6 bases and J by 2 bases. CDR1 and CDR2 from the germline V gene are WNHNN and SYGVQD (reference sequence). CDR3 DNA sequence: TGCGCCAGCAGCCCCGGACAGGGGGCCACAGATACGCAGTATTTT. As protein: CASSPGQGATDTQYF.

This chain connects TRBV6-2 or TRBV6-3 to TRBJ1-1, with D possibly being TRBD1 (6 bases). CDR1 is MNHEY and CDR2 is SVGEGT in the germline V gene. The V gene lost 4 bases and the J gene lost 2 bases, with 14 bases spanning the gap. The CDR3 length is 15 residues. CDR3 sequence (DNA): TGTGCCAGCAGTTCTGGGGGCTCGGGTAACACTGAAGCTTTCTTT. Residues: CASSSGGSGNTEAFF.

The chain couples TRBV19 to TRBJ1-4, with a tentative D call TRBD1 (6 bases). The V and J ends lost 7 bases and 0 bases respectively, with 15 bases between them. CDR1 LNHDA and CDR2 SQIVND come from the germline V gene (reference sequence). CDR3 size: 16 residues. The CDR3 DNA is TGTGCCAGTAATCCAGGGGACCTTGCAACTAATGAAAAACTGTTTTTT. It yields the protein CASNPGDLATNEKLFF.

On this clone itself: One end of the junction varies from germline; a read error may be responsible. The chain uses TRBV7-7 and TRBJ2-1; the D gene is possibly TRBD2 (5 bases). Germline lookup yields CDR1 SSHAT and CDR2 FNYEAQ (reference sequence). The length of the CDR3 is 13 residues. The CDR3 DNA follows: TGTGCTAGCAGCTTAGGAGGTGCGCGGGAGCAGTTCTTC. Protein sequence: CASSLGGAREQFF.

This clone was picked up a small number of times. The V gene is TRBV11-2, the J gene TRBJ1-6; TRBD1 agrees at 7 bases. The J segment lost 3 bases and the V segment lost 5 bases, leaving 10 bases of the junction unmatched. Germline assignment: CDR1 SGHAT and CDR2 FQNNGV. The CDR3 spans 17 residues. CDR3 in DNA: TGTGCCAGCAGCACCATCAACAGGGGAATCTATAATTCACCCCTCCACTTT. Amino acids: CASSTINRGIYNSPLHF.

The chain employs TRBV7-9 and TRBJ1-4; 10 positions match TRBD1. The V and J ends lost 4 bases and 6 bases, in that order; junction bases with no gene match: 5. This CDR3 has 15 residues. Germline-derived CDR1 and CDR2 are SEHNR and FQNEAQ (reference sequence). The DNA of the CDR3 is TGTGCCAGCAGCTCCCGGGACAGGGGAGATGAAAAACTGTTTTTT. Translated, it gives CASSSRDRGDEKLFF.

The chain combines TRBV30 with TRBJ1-3; possible D gene TRBD1, 5 bases. CDR1 is GTSNPN and CDR2 is SVGIG in the germline V gene (reference sequence). V lost 2 bases, J lost 1 base, and 12 bases lay in between. The CDR3 length is 15 residues. The CDR3 DNA sequence: TGTGCCTGGAGTCCGCCGACAGAGTCTGGAAACACCATATATTTT. Residues: CAWSPPTESGNTIYF.

This clone was seen ten or more times. V gene TRBV3-1 (or the pseudogene TRBV3-2) combines with J gene TRBJ1-6; no reliable D call. This CDR3 contains 13 residues. Germline CDR1 LGHDT, CDR2 YNNKEL (reference sequence). V lost 4 bases to trimming and J lost 8 bases, with 9 bases between them. The CDR3 sequence is CASSLGGDSPLHF. The CDR3 DNA is TGTGCCAGCAGCCTGGGCGGGGATTCACCCCTCCACTTT.

The gene calls are TRBV5-1 and TRBJ1-4, with unresolved D. The CDR3 covers 16 residues. Trimming took off 0 bases at V and 2 bases at J, with 11 bases between the two ends. Germline-derived CDR1 and CDR2 are SGHRS and YFSETQ. Here the CDR3 DNA reads TGCGCCAGCAGCTTGGCCCCTGGAGGGACTAATGAAAAACTGTTTTTT. Protein sequence: CASSLAPGGTNEKLFF.

The chain couples TRBV5-6 to TRBJ2-2; 10 nucleotides align to TRBD1. In germline, CDR1 is SGHDT, CDR2 YYEEEE. Trimming at V came to 7 bases and at J to 4 bases, leaving 4 bases not matched to a gene. The CDR3 length is 14 residues. CDR3 sequence reads: CASRRDRGTGELFF. The CDR3 DNA reads TGTGCCAGCCGCCGGGACAGGGGCACCGGGGAGCTGTTTTTT. The variable domain in full, with the rest retrieved from reference TRBV5-6 and TRBJ2-2, is DAGVTQSPTHLIKTRGQQVTLRCSPKSGHDTVSWYQQALGQGPQFIFQYYEEEERQRGNFPDRFSGHQFPNYSSELNVNALLLGDSALYLCASRRDRGTGELFFGEGSRLTVL.

The chain has TRBV2 and TRBJ2-3; 7 nucleotides match TRBD2. CDR3 length equals 14 residues. Per the germline V gene, CDR1 is SNHLY and CDR2 is FYNNEI. V was pared by 7 bases and J by 6 bases, with 10 bases of the junction left unmatched. The CDR3 loop is CASNQLAPEDTQYF. The CDR3 DNA is TGTGCCAGCAACCAACTAGCGCCCGAGGATACGCAGTATTTT. Together with reference TRBV2 and TRBJ2-3, the CDR3 gives the full variable domain: EPEVTQTPSHQVTQMGQEVILRCVPISNHLYFYWYRQILGQKVEFLVSFYNNEISEKSEIFDDQFSVERPDGSNFTLKIRSTKLEDSAMYFCASNQLAPEDTQYFGPGTRLTVL.

The chain couples TRBV7-2 to TRBJ2-3; 13 nucleotides line up with TRBD2. V dropped 5 bases and J dropped 3; count of bases not matched to a gene: 5. CDR1 and CDR2 from the germline V gene are SGHTA and FQGNSA. The CDR3 is 16 amino acids. The CDR3 nucleotides are TGTGCCAGCAGCCCGACTAGCGGGAGGCCGACAGATACGCAGTATTTT. The encoded protein is CASSPTSGRPTDTQYF.

CDR3 amino acids: CASSDRTGGGYGYTF. CDR3 DNA: TGTGCCAGCAGCGATCGGACAGGGGGCGGCTATGGCTACACCTTC. The chain has TRBV4-2 and TRBJ1-2, with 11 bases lining up with TRBD1. V was pared by 5 bases and J by 4 bases, with 6 bases of the junction left unmatched. Germline CDR1 is LGHNA and CDR2 is YNFKEQ. The CDR3 spans 15 residues.

This clone was seen once. J is TRBJ1-1 and V is TRBV11-2; D not resolved. CDR1 and CDR2 (germline): SGHAT, FQNNGV. CDR3 length equals 13 residues. V was pared by 3 bases and J by 0 bases, with 5 bases between. CDR3 coding DNA: TGTGCCAGCAGCTTTACAGTGAACACTGAAGCTTTCTTT. This codes for CASSFTVNTEAFF.

The V gene is TRBV28, the J gene TRBJ2-2; no firm D call. CDR1 and CDR2 (germline): MDHEN, SYDVKM. V shed 1 base and J shed 6 bases, with 6 bases lying between them. This CDR3 spans 13 amino acids. In DNA form, the CDR3 reads TGTGCCAGCAGTTTATACACGCCCGGGGAGCTGTTTTTT. Its protein product is CASSLYTPGELFF.